This entry lists 20 T cell receptor beta chains sequenced from one sample in a study of T-cell reconstitution after alpha-beta-depleted transplantation in children. A TCRbeta library incorporating unique molecular identifiers was prepared. Each CDR3 protein gets one entry after TCRdb re-called the PCR reads with MiXCR. Among about 500,000 distinct CDR3 sequences, over 9.5% were seen once, and the ten largest hold around 13%. Material: PBMCs, mostly from graft donor cells, obtained 180 days after TCRalphabeta/CD19-depleted stem cell transplant. Receptors were obtained from a female patient aged 2-15 years who had a stem cell transplant for aplastic anemia, so the T cells may come from the graft donor.

V is TRBV20-1 and J is TRBJ2-7, with D unresolved. From germline, CDR1 is DFQATT and CDR2 SNEGSKA (reference sequence). V was cut by 4 bases and J by 3 bases, with 16 bases left in between. The CDR3 has 14 amino acids. The CDR3 DNA reads as TGCAGTGCTACTGACTTAGTCCGAGGCTACGAGCAGTACTTC. It codes for CSATDLVRGYEQYF.

The chain recombines TRBV11-2 with TRBJ1-2, with D possibly being TRBD1 (6 bases). The CDR3 length is 20 residues. V shed 4 bases and J shed 1 base, with 28 bases lying between them. Germline V lookup: CDR1 SGHAT, CDR2 FQNNGV. CDR3 sequence (DNA): TGTGCCAGCAGCTCACCCGGGGGTAGGGACACCTCCCCATATAACTATGGCTACACCTTC. Encoded protein: CASSSPGGRDTSPYNYGYTF.

This clonotype showed up many times. V usage is TRBV28 and J usage is TRBJ2-1; D remains unclear. The CDR3 runs 16 residues. V lost 2 bases, J lost 0 bases, and 11 bases lay in between. CDR1 and CDR2 (germline): MDHEN, SYDVKM. CDR3 sequence reads: CASSLLGYSSYNEQFF. DNA for the CDR3: TGTGCCAGCAGTTTACTAGGGTACAGCTCCTACAATGAGCAGTTCTTC. Full variable domain (rest looked up from reference TRBV28 and TRBJ2-1): DVKVTQSSRYLVKRTGEKVFLECVQDMDHENMFWYRQDPGLGLRLIYFSYDVKMKEKGDIPEGYSVSREKKERFSLILESASTNQTSMYLCASSLLGYSSYNEQFFGPGTRLTVL.

The sample holds a few counts of this clonotype. The rearrangement uses TRBV7-6 and TRBJ2-5; 12 nucleotides line up with TRBD2. CDR3 length: 16 amino acids. Per germline, CDR1 SGHVS and CDR2 FNYEAQ. Trimming took 5 bases from V and 1 from J; bases not matched to a gene: 5. In DNA, the CDR3 is TGTGCCAGCAGCCGAGGACTAGCGGGATTCCAAGAGACCCAGTACTTC. Amino acid sequence: CASSRGLAGFQETQYF. The variable domain in full, with the rest retrieved from reference TRBV7-6 and TRBJ2-5, is GAGVSQSPRYKVTKRGQDVALRCDPISGHVSLYWYRQALGQGPEFLTYFNYEAQQDKSGLPNDRFSAERPEGSISTLTIQRTEQRDSAMYRCASSRGLAGFQETQYFGPGTRLLVL.

In DNA form, the CDR3 reads TGCGCCAGCAGCTCCCGGACAGAAGATTACGAGCAGTACTTC. Its protein product is CASSSRTEDYEQYF. The gene calls are TRBV5-1 and TRBJ2-7; a possible D gene is TRBD1 (6 bases). Germline CDR1 reads SGHRS; CDR2 reads YFSETQ. V gave up 3 bases and J gave up 4 bases, with 14 bases separating them. This CDR3 is built from 14 residues. Drawing the rest from reference TRBV5-1 and TRBJ2-7, the complete variable domain is KAGVTQTPRYLIKTRGQQVTLSCSPISGHRSVSWYQQTPGQGLQFLFEYFSETQRNKGNFPGRFSGRQFSNSRSEMNVSTLELGDSALYLCASSSRTEDYEQYFGPGTRLTVT.

This clonotype has just a few counts. The CDR3 loop reads CASSLWPTSGSNGELFF. The CDR3 DNA reads as TGTGCCAGCAGTTTATGGCCTACTAGCGGGAGTAACGGGGAGCTGTTTTTT. The chain joins TRBV28 to TRBJ2-2, with 11 bases that match TRBD2. The junction had 7 bases not matched to a gene; V was cut back by 0 bases and J by 7 bases. The CDR3 loop spans 17 amino acids. From germline, CDR1 is MDHEN and CDR2 SYDVKM.

The genes are TRBV6-5 and TRBJ2-7; D remains unclear. With 0 bases removed from V and 5 bases from J, the gap between germline ends came to 20 bases. Germline CDR1 reads MNHEY; CDR2 reads SVGAGI. This CDR3 region has 17 residues. For the CDR3, the DNA is TGTGCCAGCAGTTACTCGCGCAGTAGCCCCTCGGCGCACGAGCAGTACTTC. It encodes CASSYSRSSPSAHEQYF.

This clonotype was picked up many times. The genes are TRBV29-1 and TRBJ2-5; TRBD1 agrees at 7 bases. Germline CDR1 reads SQVTM; CDR2 reads ANQGSEA. V gave up 6 bases and J gave up 2 bases; unmatched junction bases: 3. This CDR3 has 12 residues. CDR3 sequence reads: CSVWTGQETQYF. The DNA of the CDR3 is TGCAGCGTGTGGACAGGACAAGAGACCCAGTACTTC.

V is TRBV7-9 and J is TRBJ1-5; D unclear. The germline gives CDR1 SEHNR, CDR2 FQNEAQ (reference sequence). The CDR3 is 15 residues long. Trimming took 2 bases from V and 3 from J, leaving 11 bases between them. The CDR3 sequence is CASSLQVQNNQPQHF. The CDR3 DNA sequence: TGTGCCAGCAGCTTACAGGTCCAGAACAATCAGCCCCAGCATTTT.

This clonotype was counted many times. The chain uses TRBV21-1 and TRBJ1-5. TRBV21-1 is shown as a pseudogene. The CDR3 runs to 13 residues. The CDR3 bases are TGTGCCAGCGGAAGGTCGGGCAATCAGCCCCAGCATTTT. It translates to CASGRSGNQPQHF.

The V call is TRBV28, the J call TRBJ2-7; no firm D call. V shed 4 bases and J shed 4 bases, with 11 bases lying between them. The germline V gene encodes CDR1 MDHEN and CDR2 SYDVKM. This CDR3 region has 13 residues. The chain's CDR3 is CASSSSPLYEQYV. The CDR3 nucleotides read TGTGCCAGCAGTTCCTCCCCTCTATACGAGCAGTACGTC.

The chain is built from TRBV7-8 and TRBJ2-7; TRBD1 aligns across 10 bases. This CDR3 has 17 amino acids. J gave up 0 bases and V 0 bases, and 5 bases lay outside the gene matches. CDR1 SGHVS and CDR2 FQNEAQ come from the germline V gene. The CDR3 loop is CASSLAVGTGDSYEQYV. CDR3 nucleotide sequence: TGTGCCAGCAGCTTAGCGGTTGGGACAGGGGACTCCTACGAGCAGTACGTC.

The chain recombines TRBV6-2 or TRBV6-3 with TRBJ1-1, with D possibly TRBD1 on 5 matching bases. Trimming stripped 4 bases from V and 3 bases from J, with 9 bases between. CDR1 and CDR2 from the germline V gene are MNHEY and SVGEGT. The CDR3 loop spans 13 amino acids. CDR3 in DNA: TGTGCCAGCAGTTCGCGACAGTACACTGAAGCTTTCTTT. Amino acids: CASSSRQYTEAFF.

The gene calls are TRBV5-6 and TRBJ2-7; D might be TRBD1 (6 bases). V was cut by 1 base and J by 3 bases, with 17 bases left in between. Germline V gene lookup returns CDR1 SGHDT and CDR2 YYEEEE. This CDR3 has 16 amino acids. CDR3 in amino acids: CASSLRLRTASYEQYV. The CDR3 bases are TGTGCCAGCAGCTTGAGGTTGAGGACAGCGAGCTACGAGCAGTACGTC.

The chain is built from TRBV28 and TRBJ1-2, with 7 nucleotides matching TRBD1. Germline lookup yields CDR1 MDHEN and CDR2 SYDVKM. V shed 3 bases and J 1 base; nucleotides not matched to a gene: 5. CDR3 size: 15 residues. The CDR3 reads CASSFYRGNNYGYTF. CDR3 in DNA: TGTGCCAGCAGTTTCTACAGGGGAAATAACTATGGCTACACCTTC.

This clonotype appeared a few times. V and J are TRBV28 and TRBJ2-7; 8 nucleotides line up with TRBD2. Germline V gives CDR1 MDHEN, CDR2 SYDVKM. The length of the CDR3 is 15 residues. Trimming removed 5 bases from V and 2 bases from J; junction bases left unmatched: 8. For the CDR3, the DNA is TGTGCCAGCAGTGTAGCGGGACCCGTAACCTACGAGCAGTACTTC. Translated, it gives CASSVAGPVTYEQYF. Together with reference TRBV28 and TRBJ2-7, the CDR3 gives the full variable domain: DVKVTQSSRYLVKRTGEKVFLECVQDMDHENMFWYRQDPGLGLRLIYFSYDVKMKEKGDIPEGYSVSREKKERFSLILESASTNQTSMYLCASSVAGPVTYEQYFGPGTRLTVT.

This clonotype was recorded a few times. The rearrangement uses TRBV29-1 and TRBJ2-7; D possibly corresponds to TRBD2 (6 bases). Trimming pared 2 bases from V and 5 bases from J, leaving 19 bases between. Germline V CDR1 and CDR2: SQVTM, ANQGSEA. The length of the CDR3 is 15 residues. Here the CDR3 reads CSVEKRLAGRNEQYF. CDR3 nucleotides: TGCAGCGTTGAAAAGAGGCTAGCTGGGAGGAACGAGCAGTACTTC.

V usage is TRBV7-2 and J usage is TRBJ2-2; 7 bases are a match to TRBD1. This CDR3 comprises 17 residues. The germline V gene encodes CDR1 SGHTA and CDR2 FQGNSA. Trimming took 0 bases from V and 3 from J; bases not matched to a gene: 7. The chain's CDR3 is CASSLALTGQHTGELFF. The CDR3 DNA follows: TGTGCCAGCAGCTTAGCGCTGACAGGGCAACACACCGGGGAGCTGTTTTTT.

The V call is TRBV3-1, the J call TRBJ2-3; 12 bases match TRBD2. Looked up from germline, CDR1 is LGHDT and CDR2 is YNNKEL (reference sequence). CDR3 length: 20 residues. J was trimmed by 1 base and V by 0 bases; bases with no gene match: 11. This CDR3 is CASSQDRMTSGRWGTDTQYF. In DNA form, the CDR3 reads TGTGCCAGCAGCCAAGATAGGATGACTAGCGGGAGATGGGGCACAGATACGCAGTATTTT.

V is TRBV24-1 and J is TRBJ1-5; tentative D call: TRBD1 (6 bases). V was shortened by 7 bases and J by 9 bases, with 15 bases between the two germline ends. The CDR3 runs to 13 residues. Germline-derived CDR1 and CDR2 are KGHDR and SFDVKD. CDR3 nucleotide sequence: TGTGCCACCAGCACAGGGCCTGGGGGGCCCCAGCATTTT. Translating gives CATSTGPGGPQHF.